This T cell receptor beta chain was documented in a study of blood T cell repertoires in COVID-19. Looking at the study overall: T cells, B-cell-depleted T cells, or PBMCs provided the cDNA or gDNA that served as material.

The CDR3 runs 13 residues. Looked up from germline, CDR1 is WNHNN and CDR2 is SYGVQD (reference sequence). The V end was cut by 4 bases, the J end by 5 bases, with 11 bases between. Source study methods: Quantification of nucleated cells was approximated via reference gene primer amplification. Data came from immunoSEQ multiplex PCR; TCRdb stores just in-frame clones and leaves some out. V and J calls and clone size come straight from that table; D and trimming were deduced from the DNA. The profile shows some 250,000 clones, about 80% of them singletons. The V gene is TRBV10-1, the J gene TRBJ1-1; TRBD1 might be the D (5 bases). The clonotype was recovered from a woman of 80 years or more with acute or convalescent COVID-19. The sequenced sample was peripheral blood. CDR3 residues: CASSVRQGTEAFF. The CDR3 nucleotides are TGCGCCAGCAGTGTAAGGCAGGGAACTGAAGCTTTCTTT.